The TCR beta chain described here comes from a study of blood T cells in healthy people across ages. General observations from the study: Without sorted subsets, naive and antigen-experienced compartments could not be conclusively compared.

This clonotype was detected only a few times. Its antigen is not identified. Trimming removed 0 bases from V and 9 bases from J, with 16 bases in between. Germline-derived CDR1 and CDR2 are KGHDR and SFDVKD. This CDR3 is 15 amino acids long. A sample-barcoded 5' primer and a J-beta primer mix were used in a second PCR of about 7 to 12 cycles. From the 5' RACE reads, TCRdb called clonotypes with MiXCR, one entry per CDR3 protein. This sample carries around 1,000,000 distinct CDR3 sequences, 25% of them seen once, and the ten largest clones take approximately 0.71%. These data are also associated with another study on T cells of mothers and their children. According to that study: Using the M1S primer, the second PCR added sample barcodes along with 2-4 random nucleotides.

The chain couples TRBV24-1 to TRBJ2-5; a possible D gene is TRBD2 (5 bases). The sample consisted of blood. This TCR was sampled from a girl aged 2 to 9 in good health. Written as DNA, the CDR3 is TGTGCCACCAGTGATTTGAACGGTCCGGGGAAAGCCCAGTACTTC. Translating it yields CATSDLNGPGKAQYF.